This T cell receptor beta chain is drawn from a study of T cell responses to AZD1222 COVID-19 vaccine. Broader study findings: Baseline seropositives among AZD1222 recipients totaled only 5 to 7. In all cases, repertoires were sampled only after the peak T cell response.

Germline CDR1 LGHDT, CDR2 YNNKEL (reference sequence). Between the trimmed V and J ends, which lost 4 bases and 3 bases, there was a span of 7 bases. The CDR3 is made up of 12 amino acids. Generated by immunoSEQ multiplex PCR, the TCRdb table keeps only in-frame clones and is missing some. The data show 100,000 to 150,000 clones, around nine tenths seen once. Comment on this clone: The antigen remains unidentified.

The sequence was obtained from an adult in good health. Sequenced here: peripheral blood, sampled on day 0 of AZD1222 vaccination. The chain carries TRBV3-1 (or the pseudogene TRBV3-2) and TRBJ2-7; possibly TRBD2 for D (5 bases). CDR3 in amino acids: CASSPRGYEQYF. The CDR3 DNA follows: TGTGCCAGCAGCCCCCGGGGCTACGAGCAGTACTTC.